Below, 31 T cell receptor beta chains from the same sample are listed, as sequenced in a study of CD8 T cells in ankylosing spondylitis. MiXCR, run by TCRdb on the 5' RACE reads, gives a single entry per CDR3 protein. Here the sample spans 300,000 to 400,000 distinct CDR3 sequences, under 14% being singletons. The material sequenced was blood, either unsorted or a sorted T cell fraction (not recorded which). These receptors were obtained from a female donor with ankylosing spondylitis or in good health (not recorded which).

This clonotype was seen only once. The chain joins TRBV6-1 to TRBJ2-2; D remains ambiguous. Germline values: CDR1 MNHNS, CDR2 SASEGT. This CDR3 is 15 amino acids long. V dropped 8 bases and J dropped 0 bases, with 13 bases sitting between them. The CDR3: CASRKAGANTGELFF. The CDR3 bases are TGTGCCAGCCGCAAGGCTGGAGCGAACACCGGGGAGCTGTTTTTT.

Ten or more counts support this clonotype. V usage is TRBV7-9 and J usage is TRBJ1-1, with D hard to call. Germline V CDR1 and CDR2: SEHNR, FQNEAQ (reference sequence). CDR3 length: 14 amino acids. Trimming left V 2 bases short and J 3 bases short, with 10 bases between. The CDR3: CASSLIGRDTEAFF. CDR3 nucleotide sequence: TGTGCCAGCAGCTTAATTGGCCGGGACACTGAAGCTTTCTTT.

This clonotype was counted at least ten times. The chain uses TRBV19 and TRBJ1-2; D remains ambiguous. This CDR3 has 10 amino acids. Germline V CDR1 and CDR2: LNHDA, SQIVND (reference sequence). Trimming shortened V by 6 bases and J by 6 bases, and 5 bases separated the two germline ends. CDR3 amino acids: CASRGHGYTF. The CDR3 DNA reads as TGTGCCAGTAGGGGCCATGGCTACACCTTC.

V usage is TRBV20-1 and J usage is TRBJ1-6; D not resolved. The germline V gene encodes CDR1 DFQATT and CDR2 SNEGSKA (reference sequence). V was shortened by 1 base and J by 6 bases, with 13 bases between the two germline ends. The CDR3 has 15 amino acids. The DNA of the CDR3 is TGCAGTGCTAGAGGTGCAGGCTTATTTAATTCACCCCTCCACTTT. It yields the protein CSARGAGLFNSPLHF.

This clonotype has at least ten counts. The V gene is TRBV5-1, the J gene TRBJ2-7; 8 nucleotides align to TRBD1. CDR3 length: 16 residues. V lost 5 bases, J lost 6 bases, and 16 bases stayed unmatched. Germline-derived CDR1 and CDR2 are SGHRS and YFSETQ. CDR3 sequence (DNA): TGCGCCAGCAGTGAGGACAGGGACGTCTACTGGGGCGAGCAGTACTTC. This sequence encodes CASSEDRDVYWGEQYF.

This clonotype has a count of ten or more. The chain couples TRBV12-3 or TRBV12-4 to TRBJ1-2; 9 bases fit TRBD1. The CDR3 covers 17 residues. V trimming: 2 bases; J trimming: 0 bases; junction bases outside the gene matches: 7. DNA for the CDR3: TGTGCCAGCAGTTTATCGGGACAGGGAGGAGCTAACTATGGCTACACCTTC. This sequence encodes CASSLSGQGGANYGYTF.

The genes are TRBV7-2 and TRBJ1-2; TRBD1 is a possible D gene (5 bases). This CDR3 has 15 amino acids. CDR1 and CDR2 from the germline V gene are SGHTA and FQGNSA. V was pared by 4 bases and J by 2 bases, with 14 bases between. The CDR3 is CASSSGLPPNYGYTF. DNA of the CDR3: TGTGCCAGCAGCTCGGGACTTCCCCCGAACTATGGCTACACCTTC.

This clonotype was detected ten times or more. This chain joins TRBV9 and TRBJ2-3, with a possible D match to TRBD2 (6 bases). CDR3 size: 15 residues. The V gene's germline CDR1 is SGDLS and CDR2 YYNGEE. V was clipped by 1 base and J by 6 bases, with 15 bases between them. CDR3 sequence reads: CASSVSLALGDTQYF. The CDR3 nucleotides are TGTGCCAGCAGCGTAAGTCTAGCGTTGGGGGATACGCAGTATTTT.

This chain joins TRBV27 and TRBJ2-1, with 10 bases fitting TRBD2. The CDR3 is made up of 15 amino acids. V trimming: 2 bases; J trimming: 8 bases; junction bases outside the gene matches: 6. Per germline, CDR1 MNHEY and CDR2 SMNVEV (reference sequence). The chain's CDR3 is CASSLGIAGGDEQFF. In DNA form, the CDR3 reads TGTGCCAGCAGTTTAGGCATAGCGGGGGGAGATGAGCAGTTCTTC.

Ten or more counts support this clonotype. The chain is built from TRBV5-1 and TRBJ1-2, with D perhaps TRBD1 (6 bases). V lost 4 bases, J lost 6 bases, and 13 bases lay in between. Germline V gene lookup returns CDR1 SGHRS and CDR2 YFSETQ. The CDR3 runs 13 residues. The CDR3 reads CASSLNRVDGYTF. The CDR3 region has the DNA TGCGCCAGCAGCCTTAACAGGGTGGATGGCTACACCTTC.

This clonotype has only a few counts. This rearrangement joins TRBV6-5 to TRBJ1-4; D might be TRBD1 (5 bases). Germline V gives CDR1 MNHEY, CDR2 SVGAGI. The ends were cut back, 2 bases at V and 4 bases at J, with 17 bases in the middle. The CDR3 covers 17 residues. CDR3 DNA sequence: TGTGCCAGCAGTTACCCCCAAGAGGGGAGGAATAATGAAAAACTGTTTTTT. It is translated as CASSYPQEGRNNEKLFF.

Details on this clonotype: Just one base apart from a much larger clone, this may be a read error. This chain joins TRBV20-1 and TRBJ2-7, with D unclear. CDR1 DFQATT and CDR2 SNEGSKA come from the germline V gene (reference sequence). CDR3 length: 12 residues. The CDR3 loop reads CSAAAWTEHRHF. DNA of the CDR3: TGCAGTGCGGCAGCTTGGACGGAACATCGGCACTTC.

This clonotype was seen repeatedly, ten times or more. This chain links TRBV24-1 with TRBJ2-7; TRBD1 might be the D (5 bases). CDR3 size: 13 residues. The germline V and J ends were trimmed by 9 bases and 1 base, with 12 bases remaining between them. CDR1 is KGHDR and CDR2 is SFDVKD in the germline V gene. This chain's CDR3 is CATPGGQSYEQYF. The CDR3 DNA reads TGTGCCACCCCCGGTGGACAATCCTACGAGCAGTACTTC.

The V gene is TRBV7-6, the J gene TRBJ2-5, with 10 bases that match TRBD1. The germline V gene has CDR1 SGHVS and CDR2 FNYEAQ. The J segment lost 1 base and the V segment lost 2 bases, leaving 16 bases of the junction unmatched. This CDR3 contains 20 residues. The CDR3 bases are TGTGCCAGCAGCTTACCGCCTAGACAGGGGGCCTTCTTAGTCCAAGAGACCCAGTACTTC. Residues: CASSLPPRQGAFLVQETQYF.

This clonotype was seen repeatedly, ten times or more. The chain employs TRBV5-1 and TRBJ2-3; possible D gene TRBD2, 5 bases. The germline V and J ends were trimmed by 3 bases and 0 bases, with 8 bases remaining between them. Germline V gives CDR1 SGHRS, CDR2 YFSETQ. The CDR3 loop spans 14 amino acids. CDR3 sequence: CASSWPGSTDTQYF. CDR3 in DNA: TGCGCCAGCAGCTGGCCGGGGAGCACAGATACGCAGTATTTT. The variable domain in full, with the rest retrieved from reference TRBV5-1 and TRBJ2-3, is KAGVTQTPRYLIKTRGQQVTLSCSPISGHRSVSWYQQTPGQGLQFLFEYFSETQRNKGNFPGRFSGRQFSNSRSEMNVSTLELGDSALYLCASSWPGSTDTQYFGPGTRLTVL.

The chain combines TRBV5-1 with TRBJ2-3, with 9 nucleotides matching TRBD2. J was trimmed by 3 bases and V by 2 bases; bases with no gene match: 7. This CDR3 contains 16 residues. Germline V gene lookup returns CDR1 SGHRS and CDR2 YFSETQ. Here the CDR3 reads CASSFLREGGTDTQYF. The CDR3 DNA reads TGCGCCAGCAGCTTTCTGCGGGAGGGTGGGACAGATACGCAGTATTTT.

This clonotype appeared many times. CDR3 nucleotide sequence: TGCGCCAGCAGCTTGGCAGGGGGCTCCTTGTCTGAAGCTTTCTTT. Its translation: CASSLAGGSLSEAFF. The chain recombines TRBV5-1 with TRBJ1-1; 8 bases line up with TRBD1. Germline loops: CDR1 SGHRS, CDR2 YFSETQ. V lost 0 bases, J lost 6 bases, and 7 bases stayed unmatched. CDR3 length equals 15 residues.

The rearrangement uses TRBV19 and TRBJ2-7, with D unresolved. The ends were cut back, 4 bases at V and 6 bases at J, with 13 bases in the middle. Germline CDR1 LNHDA, CDR2 SQIVND (reference sequence). The length of the CDR3 is 13 residues. CDR3 amino acids: CASSNVVGFEQYF. The CDR3, as DNA: TGTGCCAGTAGTAACGTGGTGGGGTTCGAGCAGTACTTC. The whole variable domain, filled in from reference TRBV19 and TRBJ2-7, reads DGGITQSPKYLFRKEGQNVTLSCEQNLNHDAMYWYRQDPGQGLRLIYYSQIVNDFQKGDIAEGYSVSREKKESFPLTVTSAQKNPTAFYLCASSNVVGFEQYFGPGTRLTVT.

This clonotype was recorded at least ten times. The chain links TRBV24-1 to TRBJ2-2, with D unclear. Trimming cost V 3 bases and J 9 bases, with 13 bases left between them. The germline CDR1 and CDR2 sequences are KGHDR and SFDVKD. The CDR3 loop spans 14 amino acids. The CDR3 sequence: CATSDPTQRRELFF. In nucleotides, the CDR3 is TGTGCCACCAGTGATCCGACACAAAGAAGGGAGCTGTTTTTT.

This rearrangement joins TRBV5-1 to TRBJ2-2, with D uncertain. The CDR3 contains 14 residues. Trimming removed 0 bases at V and 1 base at J, with 4 bases between. Germline V gene data show CDR1 as SGHRS and CDR2 as YFSETQ. The CDR3 sequence is CASSLDENTGELFF. The DNA of the CDR3 is TGCGCCAGCAGCTTGGATGAGAACACCGGGGAGCTGTTTTTT.

As for this clonotype: The junction does not match germline at one end; this may be a read error. V usage is TRBV19 and J usage is TRBJ1-1; possibly TRBD1 for D (5 bases). Germline CDR1 and CDR2: LNHDA and SQIVND (reference sequence). The CDR3 loop spans 15 amino acids. CDR3 sequence: CTSSIEEGLNTEAFF. CDR3 DNA sequence: TGTACCAGTAGTATAGAAGAGGGACTGAACACTGAAGCTTTCTTT.

The chain links TRBV18 to TRBJ2-5; no clear D. The CDR3 sequence is 12 residues long. V was shortened by 3 bases and J by 6 bases, with 8 bases between the two germline ends. CDR1 and CDR2 (germline): KGHSH, LQKENI. CDR3 DNA: TGTGCCAGCTCACCGCGAGTACAGACCCAGTACTTC. Protein: CASSPRVQTQYF.

The rearrangement uses TRBV10-3 and TRBJ1-2; no firm D call. This CDR3 has 13 residues. In germline, CDR1 is ENHRY, CDR2 SYGVKD. V was trimmed by 2 bases and J by 4 bases, leaving 8 bases between them. The CDR3 reads CAISEGYLYGYTF. The CDR3 DNA sequence: TGTGCCATCAGTGAGGGCTACCTCTATGGCTACACCTTC.

This clonotype has at least ten counts. V and J are TRBV4-3 and TRBJ2-1, with 13 bases that match TRBD2. In germline, CDR1 is LGHNA, CDR2 YSLEER. V lost 2 bases to trimming and J lost 7 bases; unmatched junction nucleotides: 5. The CDR3 length is 16 residues. CDR3 sequence: CASSQKGLAGRNEQFF. Here the CDR3 DNA reads TGCGCCAGCAGCCAAAAGGGACTAGCGGGAAGAAATGAGCAGTTCTTC.

This clonotype was seen repeatedly, ten times or more. This chain connects TRBV29-1 to TRBJ1-5; TRBD1 matches at 8 bases. Trimming cost V 7 bases and J 5 bases; bases outside gene matches: 7. CDR1 and CDR2 from the germline V gene are SQVTM and ANQGSEA. The CDR3 length is 13 residues. Here the CDR3 reads CSAGQGGDQPQHF. CDR3 nucleotide sequence: TGCAGCGCTGGACAGGGCGGAGATCAGCCCCAGCATTTT.

The chain recombines TRBV5-1 with TRBJ1-5; 9 bases agree with TRBD1. Germline-derived CDR1 and CDR2 are SGHRS and YFSETQ. The CDR3 runs to 16 residues. The V gene end was trimmed by 4 bases and the J gene end by 9 bases; junction bases not matched to a gene: 14. The CDR3 region is CASSLQDRGFNWPQHF. For the CDR3, the DNA is TGCGCCAGCAGCCTTCAGGACAGGGGCTTTAACTGGCCCCAGCATTTT.

V and J are TRBV7-2 and TRBJ2-4, with 10 bases lining up with TRBD1. The V gene's germline CDR1 is SGHTA and CDR2 FQGNSA. The V gene end was trimmed by 5 bases and the J gene end by 9 bases; junction bases not matched to a gene: 10. The CDR3 is 15 residues long. CDR3 coding DNA: TGTGCCAGCAGCCCAGGGACAGGGGATTGGAGCATTCAGTACTTC. The encoded protein is CASSPGTGDWSIQYF.

This clonotype turned up a few times. This sequence joins TRBV5-5 and TRBJ2-7, with 7 bases fitting TRBD1. V shed 7 bases and J 7 bases; nucleotides not matched to a gene: 17. The V gene's germline CDR1 is SGHKS and CDR2 YYEKEE (reference sequence). The CDR3 spans 15 residues. The CDR3 region is CASRPTFGTVIEQYF. The CDR3 bases are TGTGCCAGCCGGCCGACCTTCGGGACAGTTATTGAGCAGTACTTC.

This clonotype was counted many times. V gene TRBV6-5 combines with J gene TRBJ2-5, with 7 bases aligning to TRBD1. The CDR3 length is 16 residues. CDR1 MNHEY and CDR2 SVGAGI come from the germline V gene. V shed 0 bases and J 4 bases; nucleotides not matched to a gene: 8. In nucleotides, the CDR3 is TGTGCCAGCAGTTACTCGGGACAGAACGTCGGAGAGACCCAGTACTTC. It specifies CASSYSGQNVGETQYF.

This clonotype was observed many times. The chain is built from TRBV5-1 and TRBJ2-3; the D gene could be TRBD1 or TRBD2 (6 bases each). V was trimmed by 4 bases and J by 1 base, leaving 16 bases between them. CDR1 and CDR2 from the germline V gene are SGHRS and YFSETQ. CDR3 size: 16 residues. The CDR3 region is CASSGGGNRGTDTQYF. DNA of the CDR3: TGCGCCAGCAGCGGAGGGGGTAACCGGGGCACAGATACGCAGTATTTT.

This sequence joins TRBV20-1 and TRBJ1-6; TRBD1 might be the D (6 bases). CDR1 DFQATT and CDR2 SNEGSKA come from the germline V gene (reference sequence). V was shortened by 5 bases and J by 8 bases, with 19 bases between the two germline ends. This CDR3 is 15 amino acids long. CDR3 in amino acids: CSAPLTDRSHSPLHF. Written as DNA, the CDR3 is TGCAGTGCTCCCCTCACCGACAGGTCTCATTCACCCCTCCACTTT.